Sequencing of this T cell receptor (beta chain) was carried out in a study of blood T cell repertoires in COVID-19. Study context: The United States, Italy and Spain supplied acute and convalescent COVID-19 samples. The cDNA or gDNA used as material had been derived from T cells, B-cell-depleted T cells, or PBMCs.

Authors' processing steps: Using reference gene primer amplification, nucleated cell counts were estimated. TCRdb's copy holds only in-frame clones and misses some; the assay was immunoSEQ multiplex PCR. V, J and clone size are taken as reported in that table, and D and trimming were inferred from the DNA itself. In the table there are about 190,000 clones, around 91% of which are singletons. With 0 bases removed from V and 2 bases from J, the gap between germline ends came to 10 bases. This CDR3 contains 16 residues. CDR1 is WNHNN, CDR2 SYGVQD, per germline (reference sequence). Sequences were obtained from peripheral blood. The TCR sequence derives from a man aged 50-59 years with acute or convalescent COVID-19. The chain couples TRBV10-1 to TRBJ2-2, with D possibly being TRBD2 (6 bases). CDR3 region: CASSESWRGNTGELFF. CDR3 DNA: TGCGCCAGCAGTGAGTCGTGGAGGGGTAACACCGGGGAGCTGTTTTTT.